The 20 T cell receptor beta chains below were found in one sample sequenced in a study of beta chain features in type 1 diabetes. Expressed TCRB transcripts were sequenced, since all the RNA that had been isolated was reverse transcribed. Repertoires were generated with immunoSEQ multiplex PCR, while TCRdb's copy carries only in-frame clones and drops some. The sample contains about 280,000 clones, 15% of which appear only once. Study-wide points: Shortening that was moderate but significant affected the TCRB CDR3s of Type 1 diabetes patients in all four CD4+ subsets.

These receptors' targets are unknown. What was sequenced was naive CD4+ T cells from blood. The receptors were sampled from a young man with type 1 diabetes.

The chain links TRBV7-9 to TRBJ2-2; D perhaps matches TRBD2 (5 bases). Germline CDR1 reads SEHNR; CDR2 reads FQNEAQ (reference sequence). The V gene lost 1 base and the J gene lost 5 bases, with 14 bases spanning the gap. The CDR3 is 16 residues long. This chain's CDR3 is CASSLERLSGTGELFF. The CDR3, as DNA: TGTGCCAGCAGCTTAGAGCGACTATCCGGGACCGGGGAGCTGTTTTTT.

This clone was counted between two and nine times. The chain has TRBV9 and TRBJ2-1; tentative D call: TRBD2 (6 bases). Looked up from germline, CDR1 is SGDLS and CDR2 is YYNGEE. CDR3 length: 18 residues. V was clipped by 4 bases and J by 0 bases, with 20 bases between them. DNA for the CDR3: TGTGCCAGCAGCCCCCGGGGGATAGCGGTCTACTCCTACAATGAGCAGTTCTTC. It yields the protein CASSPRGIAVYSYNEQFF.

The rearrangement uses TRBV11-2 and TRBJ2-3; D is perhaps TRBD2 (6 bases). The CDR3 consists of 14 residues. The germline CDR1 and CDR2 sequences are SGHAT and FQNNGV. The V gene lost 8 bases and the J gene lost 0 bases, with 12 bases spanning the gap. CDR3 DNA: TGTGCCAGCGGGGACTCTTCTAGCACAGATACGCAGTATTTT. This gives the protein CASGDSSSTDTQYF.

Only a few counts were recorded for this clone. CDR3 sequence (DNA): TGTGCCAGCCAGGGCCAAAATCAGCCCCAGCATTTT. The encoded protein is CASQGQNQPQHF. V and J are TRBV6-6 and TRBJ1-5; a weak D match, TRBD1 (5 bases). CDR1 is MNHNY and CDR2 is SVGAGI in the germline V gene (reference sequence). The CDR3 length is 12 residues. V lost 8 bases to trimming and J lost 4 bases, with 9 bases between them.

V is TRBV5-1 and J is TRBJ1-5; the D gene is possibly TRBD1 (5 bases). V was trimmed by 4 bases and J by 3 bases, leaving 11 bases between them. The CDR3 is 14 residues long. The germline V gene has CDR1 SGHRS and CDR2 YFSETQ. The CDR3 DNA follows: TGCGCCAGCAGCCCTGACAGCTACAATCAGCCCCAGCATTTT. Translation gives CASSPDSYNQPQHF. The full variable domain, its missing parts supplied by reference TRBV5-1 and TRBJ1-5, is KAGVTQTPRYLIKTRGQQVTLSCSPISGHRSVSWYQQTPGQGLQFLFEYFSETQRNKGNFPGRFSGRQFSNSRSEMNVSTLELGDSALYLCASSPDSYNQPQHFGDGTRLSIL.

This clone appeared a few times. The chain employs TRBV29-1 and TRBJ2-7; D not resolved. The ends were cut back, 4 bases at V and 2 bases at J, with 12 bases in the middle. The germline V gene has CDR1 SQVTM and CDR2 ANQGSEA. The CDR3 is 13 residues long. The CDR3 nucleotides are TGCAGCGTTGCTGGGCGCCAGACCTACGAGCAGTACTTC. Its translation: CSVAGRQTYEQYF.

This clone was detected only a few times. The rearrangement joins TRBV28 to TRBJ2-5; TRBD1 might be the D (6 bases). CDR3 length: 12 residues. The germline gives CDR1 MDHEN, CDR2 SYDVKM. Trimming shortened V by 2 bases and J by 5 bases, and 6 bases separated the two germline ends. DNA for the CDR3: TGTGCCAGCAGTTTAACAGGGGAGACCCAGTACTTC. As protein: CASSLTGETQYF.

The table lists this clone with a few counts. V usage is TRBV18 and J usage is TRBJ1-2; D call uncertain. The ends were cut back, 5 bases at V and 5 bases at J, with 9 bases in the middle. CDR3 length: 12 amino acids. Germline-derived CDR1 and CDR2 are KGHSH and LQKENI. CDR3 DNA: TGTGCCAGCTCATTCCCCCGGTATGGCTACACCTTC. Amino acids: CASSFPRYGYTF.

This clone was recorded a few times. CDR3 residues: CASSVARGPGELFF. CDR3 DNA sequence: TGTGCCAGCAGCGTAGCCAGGGGGCCCGGGGAGCTGTTTTTT. The gene calls are TRBV9 and TRBJ2-2, with TRBD1 matching over 8 bases. Unmatched junction bases numbered 1, after V lost 0 bases and J lost 6 bases. CDR3 length: 14 residues. CDR1 is SGDLS, CDR2 YYNGEE, per germline.

J is TRBJ2-1 and V is TRBV28; D gene ambiguous. The CDR3 is made up of 12 amino acids. Germline CDR1 and CDR2: MDHEN and SYDVKM. The germline V and J ends were trimmed by 10 bases and 2 bases, with 9 bases remaining between them. The DNA of the CDR3 is TGTGCCATTCTCAGCGCCTACAATGAGCAGTTCTTC. Its translation is CAILSAYNEQFF.

This chain connects TRBV25-1 to TRBJ2-1; TRBD2 matches at 7 bases. This CDR3 is 15 amino acids long. The germline V gene encodes CDR1 MGHDK and CDR2 SYGVNS. V dropped 4 bases and J dropped 2; count of bases not matched to a gene: 5. CDR3: CASSAASGTYNEQFF. The CDR3 nucleotides are TGTGCCAGCAGTGCGGCTAGCGGCACCTACAATGAGCAGTTCTTC.

This clone was detected a few times. The rearrangement links TRBV6-6 to TRBJ2-7, with 12 bases fitting TRBD1. The CDR3 runs 11 residues. Germline trimming cut 6 bases from V and 13 bases from J; bases unmatched to any gene: 4. Per germline, CDR1 MNHNY and CDR2 SVGAGI (reference sequence). The CDR3 region has the DNA TGTGCCAGCAGCTCCGGGACAGGGGGCTACTTC. Amino acids: CASSSGTGGYF.

This clone turned up a few times. The V call is TRBV5-6, the J call TRBJ2-1; 8 bases are a match to TRBD1. In germline, CDR1 is SGHDT, CDR2 YYEEEE. The length of the CDR3 is 16 residues. With V trimmed by 6 bases and J by 8 bases, 16 bases remained unmatched. The chain's CDR3 is CASKNLDRVTGDEQFF. The CDR3 DNA reads as TGTGCCAGCAAGAACCTGGACAGGGTGACCGGGGATGAGCAGTTCTTC.

The chain recombines TRBV7-9 with TRBJ1-2; D is uncertain. The CDR3 is 10 residues long. The ends were cut back, 4 bases at V and 8 bases at J, with 5 bases in the middle. CDR1 and CDR2 (germline): SEHNR, FQNEAQ (reference sequence). The DNA for the CDR3 is TGTGCCAGCAGCTCTCTCGGCTACACCTTC. It codes for CASSSLGYTF.

The CDR3 reads CASSLRGAGEQFF. In nucleotides, the CDR3 is TGTGCCAGCAGCTTACGGGGGGCTGGTGAGCAGTTCTTC. The V call is TRBV7-2, the J call TRBJ2-1, with D possibly TRBD2 on 7 matching bases. Trimming removed 2 bases at V and 9 bases at J, with 11 bases between. CDR3 length equals 13 residues. CDR1 SGHTA and CDR2 FQGNSA come from the germline V gene. The variable domain in full, completed from reference TRBV7-2 and TRBJ2-1, reads GAGVSQSPSNKVTEKGKDVELRCDPISGHTALYWYRQSLGQGLEFLIYFQGNSAPDKSGLPSDRFSAERTGGSVSTLTIQRTQQEDSAVYLCASSLRGAGEQFFGPGTRLTVL.

The rearrangement uses TRBV4-1 and TRBJ2-4; TRBD1 aligns across 7 bases. The CDR3 is 18 residues long. The junction had 13 bases not matched to a gene; V was cut back by 3 bases and J by 2 bases. Germline lookup yields CDR1 MGHRA and CDR2 YSYEKL. The CDR3 reads CASSHILRQGPPKNIQYF. In nucleotides, the CDR3 is TGCGCCAGCAGCCACATCCTTCGACAGGGCCCGCCCAAAAACATTCAGTACTTC.

This clone was seen just once. This chain joins TRBV10-3 and TRBJ2-3, with 15 bases matching TRBD2. There are 16 residues in the CDR3. Looked up from germline, CDR1 is ENHRY and CDR2 is SYGVKD. V was pared by 5 bases and J by 4 bases, with 4 bases of the junction left unmatched. CDR3 nucleotides: TGTGCCATCAGTAGGACTAGCGGGGGGGCATCAGATACGCAGTATTTT. It encodes CAISRTSGGASDTQYF.

This clone was seen a handful of times. J is TRBJ1-5 and V is TRBV28, with TRBD1 as a possible D gene (6 bases). Germline CDR1 MDHEN, CDR2 SYDVKM. The CDR3 extends over 13 amino acids. V was clipped by 4 bases and J by 7 bases, with 11 bases between them. Here the CDR3 reads CASSWTDGQPQHF. The CDR3 bases are TGTGCCAGCAGTTGGACAGACGGACAGCCCCAGCATTTT.

The chain joins TRBV28 to TRBJ2-7, with 9 bases fitting TRBD2. Germline trimming cut 5 bases from V and 6 bases from J; bases unmatched to any gene: 2. The CDR3 consists of 12 residues. Germline CDR1 MDHEN, CDR2 SYDVKM. Written as DNA, the CDR3 is TGTGCCAGCAGTCGTAGCGGGAGCGAGCAGTACTTC. This sequence encodes CASSRSGSEQYF.

V is TRBV27 and J is TRBJ2-3; weak D call: TRBD1 (5 bases). The germline gives CDR1 MNHEY, CDR2 SMNVEV (reference sequence). With 6 bases removed from V and 1 base from J, the gap between germline ends came to 8 bases. The CDR3 contains 13 residues. The CDR3 region is CASRQTGTDTQYF. As DNA, the CDR3 is TGTGCCAGCAGACAGACAGGCACAGATACGCAGTATTTT.